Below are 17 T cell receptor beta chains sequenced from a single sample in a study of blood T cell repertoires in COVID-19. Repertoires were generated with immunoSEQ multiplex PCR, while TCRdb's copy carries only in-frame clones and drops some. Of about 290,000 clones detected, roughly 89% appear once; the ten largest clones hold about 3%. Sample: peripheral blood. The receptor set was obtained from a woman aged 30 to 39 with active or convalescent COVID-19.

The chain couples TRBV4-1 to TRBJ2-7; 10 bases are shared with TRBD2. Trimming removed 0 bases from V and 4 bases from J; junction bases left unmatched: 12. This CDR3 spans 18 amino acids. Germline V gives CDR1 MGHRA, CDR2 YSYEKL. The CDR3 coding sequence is TGCGCCAGCAGCCAAGAATTTCGGGAGAGCGGGGGGGCTTACGAGCAGTACTTC. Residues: CASSQEFRESGGAYEQYF.

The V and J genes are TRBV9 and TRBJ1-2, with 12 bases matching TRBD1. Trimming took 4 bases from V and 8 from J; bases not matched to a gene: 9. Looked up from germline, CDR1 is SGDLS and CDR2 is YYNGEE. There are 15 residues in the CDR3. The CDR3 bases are TGTGCCAGCAGCACGACCGGGACAGGGGGCCGAGGCTACACCTTC. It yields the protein CASSTTGTGGRGYTF.

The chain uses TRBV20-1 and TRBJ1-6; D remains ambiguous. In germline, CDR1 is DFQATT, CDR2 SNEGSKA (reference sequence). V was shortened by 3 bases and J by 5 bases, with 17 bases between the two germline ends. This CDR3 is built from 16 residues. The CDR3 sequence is CSASPPPGRNNSPLHF. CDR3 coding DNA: TGCAGTGCTAGTCCTCCCCCCGGGAGAAATAATTCACCCCTCCACTTT.

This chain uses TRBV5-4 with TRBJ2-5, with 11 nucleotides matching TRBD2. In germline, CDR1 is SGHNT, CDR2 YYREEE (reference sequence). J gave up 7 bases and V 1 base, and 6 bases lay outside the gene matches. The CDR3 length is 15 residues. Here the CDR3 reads CASSLKTSGGLTQYF. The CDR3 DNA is TGTGCCAGCAGCTTGAAAACTAGCGGGGGCCTGACCCAGTACTTC.

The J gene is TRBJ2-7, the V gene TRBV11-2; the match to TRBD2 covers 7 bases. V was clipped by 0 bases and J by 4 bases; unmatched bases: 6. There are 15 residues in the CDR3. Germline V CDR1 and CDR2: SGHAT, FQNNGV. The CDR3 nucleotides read TGTGCCAGCAGCTTAGATAATATACTAGCGTACGAGCAGTACTTC. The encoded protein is CASSLDNILAYEQYF.

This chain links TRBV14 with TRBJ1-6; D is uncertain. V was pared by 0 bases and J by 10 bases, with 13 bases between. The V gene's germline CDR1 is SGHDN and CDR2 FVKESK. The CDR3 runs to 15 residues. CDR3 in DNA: TGTGCCAGCAGCCAAGAGGCCAGAGCGAGGTCACCCCTCCACTTT. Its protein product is CASSQEARARSPLHF. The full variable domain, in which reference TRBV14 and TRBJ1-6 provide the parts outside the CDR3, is EAGVTQFPSHSVIEKGQTVTLRCDPISGHDNLYWYRRVMGKEIKFLLHFVKESKQDESGMPNNRFLAERTGGTYSTLKVQPAELEDSGVYFCASSQEARARSPLHFGNGTRLTVT.

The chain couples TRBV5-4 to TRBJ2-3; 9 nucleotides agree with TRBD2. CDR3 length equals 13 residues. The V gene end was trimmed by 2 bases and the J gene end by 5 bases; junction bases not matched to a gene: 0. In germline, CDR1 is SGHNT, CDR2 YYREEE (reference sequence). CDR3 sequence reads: CASSFSGGDTQYF. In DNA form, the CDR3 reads TGTGCCAGCAGCTTTAGCGGGGGAGATACGCAGTATTTT.

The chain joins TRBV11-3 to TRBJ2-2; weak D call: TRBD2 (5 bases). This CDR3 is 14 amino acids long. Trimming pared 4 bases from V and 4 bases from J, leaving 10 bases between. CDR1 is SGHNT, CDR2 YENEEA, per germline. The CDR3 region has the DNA TGTGCCAGCAGCTCTCGGACTCTCACCGGGGAGCTGTTTTTT. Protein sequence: CASSSRTLTGELFF.

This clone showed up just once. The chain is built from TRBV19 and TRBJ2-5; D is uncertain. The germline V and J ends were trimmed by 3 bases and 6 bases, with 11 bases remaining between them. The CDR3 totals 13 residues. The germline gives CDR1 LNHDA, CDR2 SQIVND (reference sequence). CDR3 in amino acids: CASSISPGKTQYF. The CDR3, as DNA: TGTGCCAGTAGTATTAGTCCAGGAAAGACCCAGTACTTC.

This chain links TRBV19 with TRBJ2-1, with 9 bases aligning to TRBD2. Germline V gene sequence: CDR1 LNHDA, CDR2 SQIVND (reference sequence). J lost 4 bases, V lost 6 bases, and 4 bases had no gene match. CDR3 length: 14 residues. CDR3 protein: CASRASGIYNEQFF. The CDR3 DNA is TGTGCCAGTAGGGCTAGCGGGATTTACAATGAGCAGTTCTTC. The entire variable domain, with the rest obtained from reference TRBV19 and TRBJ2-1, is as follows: DGGITQSPKYLFRKEGQNVTLSCEQNLNHDAMYWYRQDPGQGLRLIYYSQIVNDFQKGDIAEGYSVSREKKESFPLTVTSAQKNPTAFYLCASRASGIYNEQFFGPGTRLTVL.

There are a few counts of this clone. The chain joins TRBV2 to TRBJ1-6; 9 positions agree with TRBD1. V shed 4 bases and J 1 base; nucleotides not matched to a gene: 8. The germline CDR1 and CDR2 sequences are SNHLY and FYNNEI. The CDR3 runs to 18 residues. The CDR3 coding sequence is TGTGCCAGCAGTGTAAACGGACAGGGGATATCCTATAATTCACCCCTCCACTTT. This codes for CASSVNGQGISYNSPLHF.

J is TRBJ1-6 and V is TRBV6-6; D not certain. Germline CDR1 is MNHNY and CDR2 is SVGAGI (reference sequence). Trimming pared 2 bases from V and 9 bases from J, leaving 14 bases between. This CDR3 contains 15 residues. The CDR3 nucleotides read TGTGCCAGCAGTTACGCGACGGACTTAGGTTCACCCCTCCACTTT. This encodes CASSYATDLGSPLHF.

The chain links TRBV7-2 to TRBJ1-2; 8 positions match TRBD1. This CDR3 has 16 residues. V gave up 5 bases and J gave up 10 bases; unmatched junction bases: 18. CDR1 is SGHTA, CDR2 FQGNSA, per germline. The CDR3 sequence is CASSPRRGDRGAAYTF. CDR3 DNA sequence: TGTGCCAGCAGCCCTCGTAGGGGCGACAGGGGTGCGGCCTACACCTTC.

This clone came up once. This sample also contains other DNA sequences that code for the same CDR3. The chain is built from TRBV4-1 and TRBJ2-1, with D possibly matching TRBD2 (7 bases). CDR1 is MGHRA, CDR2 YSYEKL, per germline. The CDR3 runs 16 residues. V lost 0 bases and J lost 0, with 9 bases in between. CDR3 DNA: TGCGCCAGCAGCCAAGAGAGGGGGGGCTCCTACAATGAGCAGTTCTTC. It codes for CASSQERGGSYNEQFF.

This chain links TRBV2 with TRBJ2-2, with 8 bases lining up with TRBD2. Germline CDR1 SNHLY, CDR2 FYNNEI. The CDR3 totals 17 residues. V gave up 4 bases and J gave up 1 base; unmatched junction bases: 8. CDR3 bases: TGTGCCAGCAGTGTCCCCAGCGGGGGCAGGAACACCGGGGAGCTGTTTTTT. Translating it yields CASSVPSGGRNTGELFF.

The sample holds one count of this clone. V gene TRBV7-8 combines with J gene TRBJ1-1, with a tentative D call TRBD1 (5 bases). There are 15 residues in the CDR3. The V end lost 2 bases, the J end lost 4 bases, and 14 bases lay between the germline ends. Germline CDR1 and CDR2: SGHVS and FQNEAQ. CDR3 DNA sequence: TGTGCCAGCAGCTTAAACTCTGCGGGGCTCACTGAAGCTTTCTTT. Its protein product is CASSLNSAGLTEAFF.

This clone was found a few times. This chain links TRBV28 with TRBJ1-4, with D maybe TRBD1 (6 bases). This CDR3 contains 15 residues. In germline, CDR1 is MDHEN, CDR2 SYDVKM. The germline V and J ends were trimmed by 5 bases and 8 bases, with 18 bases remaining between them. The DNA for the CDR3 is TGTGCCAGCAGTCTTACACAGGGAAGGTGGGAAAAACTGTTTTTT. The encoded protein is CASSLTQGRWEKLFF.